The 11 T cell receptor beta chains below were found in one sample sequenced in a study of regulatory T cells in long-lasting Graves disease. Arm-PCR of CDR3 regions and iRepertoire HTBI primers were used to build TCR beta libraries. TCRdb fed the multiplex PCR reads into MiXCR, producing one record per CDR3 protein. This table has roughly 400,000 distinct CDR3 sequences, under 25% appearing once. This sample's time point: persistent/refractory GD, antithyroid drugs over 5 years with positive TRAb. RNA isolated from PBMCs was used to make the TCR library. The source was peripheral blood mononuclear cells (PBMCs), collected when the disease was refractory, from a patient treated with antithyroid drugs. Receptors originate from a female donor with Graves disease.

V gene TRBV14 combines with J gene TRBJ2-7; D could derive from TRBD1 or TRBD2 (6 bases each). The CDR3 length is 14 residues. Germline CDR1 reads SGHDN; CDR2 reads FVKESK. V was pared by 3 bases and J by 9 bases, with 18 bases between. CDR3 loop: CASSQGGSLNGQYF. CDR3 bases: TGTGCCAGCAGCCAGGGGGGCAGCTTGAACGGGCAGTACTTC. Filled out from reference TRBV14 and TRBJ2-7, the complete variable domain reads EAGVTQFPSHSVIEKGQTVTLRCDPISGHDNLYWYRRVMGKEIKFLLHFVKESKQDESGMPNNRFLAERTGGTYSTLKVQPAELEDSGVYFCASSQGGSLNGQYFGPGTRLTVT.

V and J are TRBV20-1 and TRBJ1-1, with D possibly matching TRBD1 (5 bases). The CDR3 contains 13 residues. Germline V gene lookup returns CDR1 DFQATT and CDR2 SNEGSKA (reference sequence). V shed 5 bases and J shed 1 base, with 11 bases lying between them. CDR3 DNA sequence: TGCAGTGCTCCCGGAAGGGGGAACACTGAAGCTTTCTTT. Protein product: CSAPGRGNTEAFF.

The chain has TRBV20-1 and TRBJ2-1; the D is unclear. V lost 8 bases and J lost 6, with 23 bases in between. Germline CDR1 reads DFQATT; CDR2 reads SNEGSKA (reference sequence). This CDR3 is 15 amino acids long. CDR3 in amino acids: CSCAATGRTSNEQFF. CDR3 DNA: TGCAGTTGCGCCGCGACCGGAAGAACCAGCAATGAGCAGTTCTTC.

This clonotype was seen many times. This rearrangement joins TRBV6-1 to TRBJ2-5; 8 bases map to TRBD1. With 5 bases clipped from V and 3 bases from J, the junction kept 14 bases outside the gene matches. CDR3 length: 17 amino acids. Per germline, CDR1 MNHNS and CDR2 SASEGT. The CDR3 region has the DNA TGTGCCAGCAGTCCTCCAATGGCCAAGACAGGGGAAGAGACCCAGTACTTC. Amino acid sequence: CASSPPMAKTGEETQYF.

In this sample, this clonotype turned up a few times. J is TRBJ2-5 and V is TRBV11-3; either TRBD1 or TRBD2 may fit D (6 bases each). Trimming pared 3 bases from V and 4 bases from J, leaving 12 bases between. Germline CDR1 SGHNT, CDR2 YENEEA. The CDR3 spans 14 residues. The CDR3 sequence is CASSLGRGGETQYF. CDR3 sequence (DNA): TGTGCCAGCAGCTTGGGCAGGGGAGGAGAGACCCAGTACTTC.

The chain's CDR3 is CSARNPGRAGGAEQYF. The CDR3 bases are TGCAGTGCTAGAAACCCCGGTAGAGCGGGAGGCGCCGAGCAGTACTTC. The rearrangement links TRBV20-1 to TRBJ2-7, with TRBD2 matching 9 bases. V shed 2 bases and J 6 bases; nucleotides not matched to a gene: 14. CDR3 length: 16 amino acids. CDR1 is DFQATT, CDR2 SNEGSKA, per germline (reference sequence).

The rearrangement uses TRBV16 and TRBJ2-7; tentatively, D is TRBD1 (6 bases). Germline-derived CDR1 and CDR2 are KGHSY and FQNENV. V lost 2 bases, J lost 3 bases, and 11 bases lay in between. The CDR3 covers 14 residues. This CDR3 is CASSQATGLYEQYF. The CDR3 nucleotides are TGTGCCAGCAGCCAAGCGACAGGACTCTACGAGCAGTACTTC.

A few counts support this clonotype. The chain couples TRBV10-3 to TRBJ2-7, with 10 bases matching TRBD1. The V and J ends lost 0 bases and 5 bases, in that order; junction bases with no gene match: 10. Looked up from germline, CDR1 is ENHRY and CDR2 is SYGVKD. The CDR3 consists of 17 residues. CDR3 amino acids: CAISESLGTGEGDEQYF. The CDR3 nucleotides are TGTGCCATCAGTGAGTCCTTGGGGACAGGGGAAGGGGACGAGCAGTACTTC.

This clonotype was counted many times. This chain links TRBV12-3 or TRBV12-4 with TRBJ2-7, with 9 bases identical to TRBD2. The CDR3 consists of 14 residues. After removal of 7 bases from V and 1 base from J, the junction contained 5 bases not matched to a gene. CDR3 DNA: TGTGCCAGCACCTCGACTAGCGGTTCCTACGAGCAGTACTTC. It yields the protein CASTSTSGSYEQYF.

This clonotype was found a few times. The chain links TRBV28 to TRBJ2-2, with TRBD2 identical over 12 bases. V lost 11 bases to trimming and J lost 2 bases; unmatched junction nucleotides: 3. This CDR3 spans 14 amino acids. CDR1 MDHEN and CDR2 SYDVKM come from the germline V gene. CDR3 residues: CAAGLAGNTGELFF. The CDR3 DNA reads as TGTGCCGCAGGACTAGCGGGAAACACCGGGGAGCTGTTTTTT.

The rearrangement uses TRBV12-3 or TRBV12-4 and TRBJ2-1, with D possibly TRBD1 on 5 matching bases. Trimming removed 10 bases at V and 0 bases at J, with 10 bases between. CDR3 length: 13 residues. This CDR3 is CATTDSSYNEQFF. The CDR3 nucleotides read TGTGCCACTACCGACAGCTCCTACAATGAGCAGTTCTTC.